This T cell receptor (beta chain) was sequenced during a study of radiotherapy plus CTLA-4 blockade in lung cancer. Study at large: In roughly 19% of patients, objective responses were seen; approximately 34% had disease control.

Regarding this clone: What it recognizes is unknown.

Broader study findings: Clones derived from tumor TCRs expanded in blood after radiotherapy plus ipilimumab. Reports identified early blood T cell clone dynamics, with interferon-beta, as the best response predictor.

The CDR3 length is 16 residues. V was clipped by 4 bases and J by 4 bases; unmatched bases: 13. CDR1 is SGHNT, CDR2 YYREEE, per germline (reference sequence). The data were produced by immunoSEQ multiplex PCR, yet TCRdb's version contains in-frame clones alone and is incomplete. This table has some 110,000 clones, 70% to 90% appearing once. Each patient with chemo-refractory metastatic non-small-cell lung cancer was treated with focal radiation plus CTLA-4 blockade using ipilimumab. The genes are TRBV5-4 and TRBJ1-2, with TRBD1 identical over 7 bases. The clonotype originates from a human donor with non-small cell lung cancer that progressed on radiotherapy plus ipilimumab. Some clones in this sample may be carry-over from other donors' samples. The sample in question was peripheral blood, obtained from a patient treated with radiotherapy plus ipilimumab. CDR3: CASSDQNGAGGYGYTF. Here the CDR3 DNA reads TGTGCCAGCAGCGACCAAAATGGGGCAGGGGGCTATGGCTACACCTTC.